This T cell receptor (beta chain) emerged from a study of beta chain features in type 1 diabetes. Every bit of the isolated RNA underwent reverse transcription, so sequencing read expressed TCRB transcripts. The assay was immunoSEQ multiplex PCR, and TCRdb's table has in-frame clones only and misses some. The table has 300,000 to 350,000 clones, 14% seen once. Overall study results and limits: Individuals with type 1 diabetes displayed fewer insertions and more deletions at VDJ junctions.

Concerning this clone: Antigen: not known.

Germline assignment: CDR1 SEHNR and CDR2 FQNEAQ (reference sequence). Trimming took 3 bases from V and 3 from J, leaving 8 bases between them. The CDR3 runs 14 residues. The chain combines TRBV7-9 with TRBJ2-2, with a weak D call TRBD2 (5 bases). The clonotype originates from a young man in good health. Sequencing was performed on central memory CD4+ T cells from blood. The CDR3 region has the DNA TGTGCCAGCAGCTTCGACGGGGACACCGGGGAGCTGTTTTTT. Protein product: CASSFDGDTGELFF.